The present T cell receptor beta chain was sequenced within a study of immune evolution from preneoplasia to lung adenocarcinoma. Two lung cancer pathologists independently confirmed each histologic diagnosis. Data came from immunoSEQ multiplex PCR; TCRdb stores just in-frame clones and leaves some out. This table has approximately 7,700 clones, about 85% appearing once. This CDR3 spans 15 amino acids. The clonotype was recovered from a person of 80 years or more with lung adenocarcinoma. Sequenced input: FFPE minimally invasive lung adenocarcinoma tissue. J is TRBJ1-1 and V is TRBV21-1. TRBV21-1 is flagged as a pseudogene. In nucleotides, the CDR3 is TGTGCCAGCATACATGAGGGACCCCGATTCACTGAAGCTTTCTTT. Translated, it gives CASIHEGPRFTEAFF.